These T cell receptor beta chains were read from a single sample in a study of T cells after posttransplantation cyclophosphamide. TCRdb's copy holds only in-frame clones and misses some; the assay was immunoSEQ multiplex PCR. The table records 650 to 950 clones, 45% to 55% of them present only once. The sequenced sample was CD8+ T cells sorted from blood, obtained after allogeneic stem cell transplant with posttransplant cyclophosphamide. The receptors were gathered from a female patient between 55 and 75 years old who received an allogeneic stem cell transplant from a related donor and was CMV-positive. Some T cells may be transferred from the graft donor. The CDR3 runs from the conserved cysteine through the conserved F or W. The D gene is left open where the match is weak. Clone size is given for some rows only: seen once, a few or many times, or a class if the clone is expanded.

j_gene,d_gene,v_gene,abundance,CDR3aa,CDR3nt
TRBJ2-5,NA,TRBV6-4,few,CASSESPSRGETQYF,TGTGCCAGCAGTGAATCCCCCTCCCGAGGGGAGACCCAGTACTTC
TRBJ1-4,NA,TRBV7-9,hyperexpanded,CASTSSPANEKLFF,TGTGCCAGCACCTCTTCCCCGGCTAATGAAAAACTGTTTTTT
TRBJ2-7,NA,TRBV28,NA,CASSYRFSYEQYF,TGTGCCAGCAGTTACAGGTTCTCCTACGAGCAGTACTTC
TRBJ2-1,NA,TRBV7-3,NA,CASSLSRGNEQFF,TGTGCCAGCAGCTTAAGCAGGGGAAATGAGCAGTTCTTC
TRBJ1-5,NA,TRBV28,NA,CASNSGSQPQHF,TGTGCCAGCAACAGCGGGAGTCAGCCCCAGCATTTT
TRBJ1-6,NA,TRBV5-1,NA,CASSLLAGVDNSPLHF,TGCGCCAGCAGCTTGTTGGCAGGGGTTGATAATTCACCCCTCCACTTT
TRBJ2-1,TRBD2,TRBV14,few,CASSQDPGGGFSNEQFF,TGTGCCAGCAGCCAAGACCCTGGCGGGGGTTTTAGCAATGAGCAGTTCTTC
TRBJ2-1,TRBD1,TRBV28,once,CASIGTGYNEQFF,TGTGCCAGCATAGGGACAGGGTACAATGAGCAGTTCTTC
TRBJ2-3,TRBD2,TRBV5-4,NA,CASSYLTSGGTDTQYF,TGTGCCAGCAGCTATCTGACTAGCGGGGGCACAGATACGCAGTATTTT
TRBJ2-7,TRBD2,TRBV27,NA,CASAAPGTRTEQYF,TGTGCCAGCGCCGCCCCCGGGACTAGAACCGAGCAGTACTTC
TRBJ2-7,NA,TRBV6-1,few,CASQMGDEQYF,TGTGCCAGCCAGATGGGAGACGAGCAGTACTTC
TRBJ2-7,NA,TRBV6-6,few,CASSYLGRAYEQYF,TGTGCCAGCAGTTACTTAGGGCGGGCCTACGAGCAGTACTTC
TRBJ2-5,NA,TRBV10-2,NA,CASRVRGLQETQYF,TGCGCCAGCAGGGTGAGGGGACTCCAAGAGACCCAGTACTTC
TRBJ2-1,TRBD2,TRBV5-1,large,CASSLVAGGNEQFF,TGCGCCAGCAGCTTGGTAGCGGGTGGAAATGAGCAGTTCTTC
TRBJ2-1,NA,TRBV5-1,NA,CASSLVPGRNEQFF,TGCGCCAGCAGCTTGGTACCGGGTCGAAATGAGCAGTTCTTC
TRBJ2-7,NA,TRBV4-1,few,CASSQVASSYSYEQYF,TGCGCCAGCAGCCAAGTAGCCTCTTCCTACTCCTACGAGCAGTACTTC
TRBJ2-7,TRBD2,TRBV11-2,NA,CASSPGLAGEDEQYF,TGTGCCAGCAGCCCGGGACTAGCGGGAGAAGACGAGCAGTACTTC
TRBJ2-5,NA,TRBV6-5,NA,CASLFGSAQYF,TGTGCCAGCCTGTTTGGTTCAGCCCAGTACTTC
TRBJ2-1,TRBD1,TRBV13,NA,CASGQGAYNEQFF,TGTGCCAGCGGACAGGGGGCCTACAATGAGCAGTTCTTC
TRBJ2-2,NA,TRBV27,NA,CASRIDISNTGELFF,TGTGCCAGCAGAATCGACATTTCGAACACCGGGGAGCTGTTTTTT
TRBJ2-1,NA,TRBV19,NA,CASREYNEQFF,TGTGCTTCACGTGAGTACAATGAGCAGTTCTTC
TRBJ1-4,NA,TRBV25-1,large,CASSEFRWGGEKLFF,TGTGCCAGCAGTGAATTCCGGTGGGGGGGTGAAAAACTGTTTTTT
TRBJ2-7,NA,TRBV7-4,NA,CASSFFGLYYEQYF,TGTGCCAGCAGCTTCTTTGGACTTTACTACGAGCAGTACTTC
TRBJ1-3,TRBD1,TRBV28,large,CASSPGGTGNTIYF,TGTGCCAGCAGTCCAGGGGGGACTGGAAACACCATATATTTT
TRBJ1-1,NA,TRBV30,few,CAWEPTQGNTEAFF,TGTGCCTGGGAACCTACCCAGGGGAACACTGAAGCTTTCTTT
TRBJ1-1,NA,TRBV13,NA,CASSLRGSVNTEAFF,TGTGCCAGCAGCTTAAGGGGGTCGGTTAACACTGAAGCTTTCTTT
TRBJ1-2,TRBD1,TRBV6-5,NA,CASSFRDSFYGYTF,TGTGCCAGCAGTTTCCGGGACAGCTTCTATGGCTACACCTTC
TRBJ1-1,NA,TRBV27,NA,CASSLGAAVEAFF,TGTGCCAGCAGTTTAGGTGCGGCAGTTGAAGCTTTCTTT
TRBJ2-1,NA,TRBV6-4,NA,CASSEHRDSYNEQFF,TGTGCCAGCAGTGAGCACCGGGACTCCTACAATGAGCAGTTCTTC
TRBJ2-7,TRBD1,TRBV6-5,hyperexpanded,CASSYSSGQVYEQYF,TGTGCCAGCAGTTACTCTTCCGGACAGGTATACGAGCAGTACTTC
TRBJ2-7,NA,TRBV10-2,NA,CASSGLAAYEQYF,TGCGCCAGCAGTGGACTCGCCGCTTACGAGCAGTACTTC
TRBJ2-2,TRBD2,TRBV19,NA,CASQYPIAGPLNTGELFF,TGTGCCAGCCAGTACCCAATAGCGGGACCCCTGAACACCGGGGAGCTGTTTTTT
TRBJ1-2,NA,TRBV7-8,NA,CASSQEARSYGYTF,TGTGCCAGCAGCCAAGAAGCGCGGTCCTATGGCTACACCTTC
TRBJ2-1,TRBD1,TRBV5-1,NA,CASSPGTGQFF,TGCGCCAGCAGTCCAGGGACAGGCCAGTTCTTC
TRBJ2-5,TRBD1,TRBV19,large,CASSKFIGTVQETQYF,TGTGCCAGTTCTAAATTTATCGGGACAGTACAAGAGACCCAGTACTTC
TRBJ1-5,TRBD1,TRBV19,NA,CASSGRDREWQPQHF,TGTGCCAGTAGTGGCCGGGACAGGGAATGGCAGCCCCAGCATTTT
TRBJ2-3,NA,TRBV2,NA,CASSSEKYSSTDTQYF,TGTGCCAGCAGCTCGGAGAAATATTCTAGCACAGATACGCAGTATTTT
TRBJ2-7,TRBD1,TRBV9,few,CASSVAGTGTQTYEQYF,TGTGCCAGCAGCGTAGCCGGGACAGGGACACAAACCTACGAGCAGTACTTC
TRBJ2-7,TRBD1,TRBV7-9,NA,CASAPEGRGRLVDEQYF,TGTGCCAGCGCTCCGGAAGGCAGGGGGCGTTTAGTGGACGAGCAGTACTTC
TRBJ1-6,NA,TRBV7-2,NA,CASSQDSSIASPLHF,TGCGCCAGCAGCCAAGATAGTAGTATTGCTTCACCCCTCCACTTT
TRBJ2-7,TRBD2,TRBV28,NA,CASSLSGGGDEQYF,TGTGCCAGCAGTTTGTCGGGCGGGGGGGACGAGCAGTACTTC
TRBJ2-1,TRBD1,TRBV13,few,CASRQQGGFRNEQFF,TGTGCCAGCAGGCAACAGGGGGGCTTCCGGAATGAGCAGTTCTTC
TRBJ2-1,NA,TRBV11-2,NA,CASSLGGGVPNEQFF,TGTGCCAGCAGCTTAGGGGGGGGCGTTCCCAATGAGCAGTTCTTC
TRBJ1-2,NA,TRBV25-1,NA,CASSPQGPGFTF,TGTGCCAGCAGTCCACAGGGTCCTGGCTTCACCTTC
TRBJ2-1,NA,TRBV7-2,few,CASSLERAGNEQFF,TGTGCCAGCAGCTTAGAGCGGGCAGGGAATGAGCAGTTCTTC
TRBJ2-2,NA,TRBV30,once,CACQGWSGELFF,TGTGCCTGCCAGGGCTGGTCCGGGGAGCTGTTTTTT
TRBJ1-6,NA,TRBV11-2,once,CASSFLGGSYNSPLHF,TGTGCCAGCAGCTTTCTGGGAGGCTCCTATAATTCACCCCTCCACTTT
TRBJ2-1,TRBD2,TRBV28,NA,CASSSSGSPYNEQFF,TGTGCCAGCAGCTCTAGCGGGAGTCCCTACAATGAGCAGTTCTTC
TRBJ2-7,TRBD2,TRBV7-9,NA,CASSQGLAYEQYF,TGTGCCAGCAGCCAGGGACTAGCCTACGAGCAGTACTTC